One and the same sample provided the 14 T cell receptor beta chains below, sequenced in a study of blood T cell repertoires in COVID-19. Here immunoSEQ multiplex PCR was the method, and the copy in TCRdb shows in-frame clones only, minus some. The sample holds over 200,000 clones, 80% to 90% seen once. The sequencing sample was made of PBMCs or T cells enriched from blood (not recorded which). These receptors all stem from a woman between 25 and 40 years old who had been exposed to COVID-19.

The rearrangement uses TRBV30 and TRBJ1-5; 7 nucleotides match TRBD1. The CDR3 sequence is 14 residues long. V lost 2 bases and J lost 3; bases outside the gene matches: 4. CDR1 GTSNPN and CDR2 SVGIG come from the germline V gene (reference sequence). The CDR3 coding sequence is TGTGCCTGGAGTACGGGACAGTACAATCAGCCCCAGCATTTT. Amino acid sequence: CAWSTGQYNQPQHF.

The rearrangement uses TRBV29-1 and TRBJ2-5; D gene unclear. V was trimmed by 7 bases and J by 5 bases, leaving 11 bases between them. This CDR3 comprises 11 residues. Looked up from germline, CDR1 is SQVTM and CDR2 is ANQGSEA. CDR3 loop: CSARTRETQYF. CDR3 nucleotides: TGCAGCGCCCGAACCCGGGAGACCCAGTACTTC.

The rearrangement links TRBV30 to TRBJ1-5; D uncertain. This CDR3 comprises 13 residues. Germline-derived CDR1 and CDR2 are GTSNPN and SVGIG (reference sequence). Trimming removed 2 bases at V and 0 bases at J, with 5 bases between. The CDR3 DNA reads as TGTGCCTGGAGTATCATTAGCAATCAGCCCCAGCATTTT. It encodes CAWSIISNQPQHF.

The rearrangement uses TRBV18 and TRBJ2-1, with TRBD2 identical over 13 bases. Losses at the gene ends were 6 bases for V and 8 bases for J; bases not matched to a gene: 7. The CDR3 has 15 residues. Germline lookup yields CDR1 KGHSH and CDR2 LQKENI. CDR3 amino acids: CASSPGLAGYDEQFF. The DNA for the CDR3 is TGTGCCAGCTCGCCGGGACTAGCGGGGTATGATGAGCAGTTCTTC.

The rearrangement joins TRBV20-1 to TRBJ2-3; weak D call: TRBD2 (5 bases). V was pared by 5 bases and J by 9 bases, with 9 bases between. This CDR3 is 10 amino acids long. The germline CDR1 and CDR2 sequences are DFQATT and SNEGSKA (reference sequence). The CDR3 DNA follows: TGCAGTGCTCACGAGGGCACGCAGTATTTT. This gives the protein CSAHEGTQYF.

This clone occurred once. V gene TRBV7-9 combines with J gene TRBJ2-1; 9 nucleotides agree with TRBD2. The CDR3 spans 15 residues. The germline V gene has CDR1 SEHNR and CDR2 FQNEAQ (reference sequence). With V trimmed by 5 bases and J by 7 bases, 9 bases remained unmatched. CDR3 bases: TGTGCCAGCAGCATATTAGCGGGAGTAGGAAATGAGCAGTTCTTC. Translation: CASSILAGVGNEQFF.

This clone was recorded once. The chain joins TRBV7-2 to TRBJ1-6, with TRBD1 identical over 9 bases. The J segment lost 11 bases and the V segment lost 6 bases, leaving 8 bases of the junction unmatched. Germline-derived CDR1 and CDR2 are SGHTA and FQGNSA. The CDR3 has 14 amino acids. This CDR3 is CASRPQGASTPLHF. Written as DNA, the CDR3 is TGTGCCAGCAGACCACAGGGGGCGAGCACACCCCTCCACTTT.

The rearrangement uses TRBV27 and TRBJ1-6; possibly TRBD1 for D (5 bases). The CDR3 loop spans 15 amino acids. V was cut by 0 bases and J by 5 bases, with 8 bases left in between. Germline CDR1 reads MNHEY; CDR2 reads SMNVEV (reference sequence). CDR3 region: CASSLSTDNNSPLHF. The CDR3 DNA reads TGTGCCAGCAGTTTATCGACAGATAATAATTCACCCCTCCACTTT.

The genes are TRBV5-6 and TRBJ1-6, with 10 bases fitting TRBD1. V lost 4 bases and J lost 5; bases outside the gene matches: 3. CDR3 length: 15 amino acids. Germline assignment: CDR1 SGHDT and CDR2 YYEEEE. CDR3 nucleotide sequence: TGTGCCAGCAGCCCCGGGACAGGGGATAATTCACCCCTCCACTTT. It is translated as CASSPGTGDNSPLHF.

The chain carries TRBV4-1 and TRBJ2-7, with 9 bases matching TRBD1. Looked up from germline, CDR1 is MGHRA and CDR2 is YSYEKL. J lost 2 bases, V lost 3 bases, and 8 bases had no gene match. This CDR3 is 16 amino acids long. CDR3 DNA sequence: TGCGCCAGCAGCCACCTACCGACAGGGGGGACCTACGAGCAGTACTTC. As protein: CASSHLPTGGTYEQYF.

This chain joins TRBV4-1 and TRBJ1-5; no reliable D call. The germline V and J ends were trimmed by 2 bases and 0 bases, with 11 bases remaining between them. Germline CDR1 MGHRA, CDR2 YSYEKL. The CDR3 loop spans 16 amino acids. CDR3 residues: CASSQRTTNSNQPQHF. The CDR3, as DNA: TGCGCCAGCAGCCAACGGACTACCAATAGCAATCAGCCCCAGCATTTT.

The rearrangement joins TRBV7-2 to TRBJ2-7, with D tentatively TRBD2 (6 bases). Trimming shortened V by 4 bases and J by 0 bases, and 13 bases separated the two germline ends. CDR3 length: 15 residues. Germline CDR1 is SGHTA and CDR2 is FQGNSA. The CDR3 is CASSYYPGSSYEQYF. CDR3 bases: TGTGCCAGCAGCTACTACCCCGGGAGCTCCTACGAGCAGTACTTC.

The CDR3 nucleotides read TGTGCCAGCAGCTCCGGACTAGCGGGAAACAATGAGCAGTTCTTC. Translated: CASSSGLAGNNEQFF. J is TRBJ2-1 and V is TRBV6-5; 12 bases match TRBD2. Germline values: CDR1 MNHEY, CDR2 SVGAGI. CDR3 length equals 15 residues. V trimming: 6 bases; J trimming: 5 bases; junction bases outside the gene matches: 5.

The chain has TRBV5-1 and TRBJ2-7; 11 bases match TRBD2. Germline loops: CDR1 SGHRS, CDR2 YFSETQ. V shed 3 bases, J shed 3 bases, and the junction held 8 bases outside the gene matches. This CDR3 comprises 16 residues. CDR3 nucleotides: TGCGCCAGCAGCTGGGCGACTAGCGGGACAGTCTACGAGCAGTACTTC. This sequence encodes CASSWATSGTVYEQYF.